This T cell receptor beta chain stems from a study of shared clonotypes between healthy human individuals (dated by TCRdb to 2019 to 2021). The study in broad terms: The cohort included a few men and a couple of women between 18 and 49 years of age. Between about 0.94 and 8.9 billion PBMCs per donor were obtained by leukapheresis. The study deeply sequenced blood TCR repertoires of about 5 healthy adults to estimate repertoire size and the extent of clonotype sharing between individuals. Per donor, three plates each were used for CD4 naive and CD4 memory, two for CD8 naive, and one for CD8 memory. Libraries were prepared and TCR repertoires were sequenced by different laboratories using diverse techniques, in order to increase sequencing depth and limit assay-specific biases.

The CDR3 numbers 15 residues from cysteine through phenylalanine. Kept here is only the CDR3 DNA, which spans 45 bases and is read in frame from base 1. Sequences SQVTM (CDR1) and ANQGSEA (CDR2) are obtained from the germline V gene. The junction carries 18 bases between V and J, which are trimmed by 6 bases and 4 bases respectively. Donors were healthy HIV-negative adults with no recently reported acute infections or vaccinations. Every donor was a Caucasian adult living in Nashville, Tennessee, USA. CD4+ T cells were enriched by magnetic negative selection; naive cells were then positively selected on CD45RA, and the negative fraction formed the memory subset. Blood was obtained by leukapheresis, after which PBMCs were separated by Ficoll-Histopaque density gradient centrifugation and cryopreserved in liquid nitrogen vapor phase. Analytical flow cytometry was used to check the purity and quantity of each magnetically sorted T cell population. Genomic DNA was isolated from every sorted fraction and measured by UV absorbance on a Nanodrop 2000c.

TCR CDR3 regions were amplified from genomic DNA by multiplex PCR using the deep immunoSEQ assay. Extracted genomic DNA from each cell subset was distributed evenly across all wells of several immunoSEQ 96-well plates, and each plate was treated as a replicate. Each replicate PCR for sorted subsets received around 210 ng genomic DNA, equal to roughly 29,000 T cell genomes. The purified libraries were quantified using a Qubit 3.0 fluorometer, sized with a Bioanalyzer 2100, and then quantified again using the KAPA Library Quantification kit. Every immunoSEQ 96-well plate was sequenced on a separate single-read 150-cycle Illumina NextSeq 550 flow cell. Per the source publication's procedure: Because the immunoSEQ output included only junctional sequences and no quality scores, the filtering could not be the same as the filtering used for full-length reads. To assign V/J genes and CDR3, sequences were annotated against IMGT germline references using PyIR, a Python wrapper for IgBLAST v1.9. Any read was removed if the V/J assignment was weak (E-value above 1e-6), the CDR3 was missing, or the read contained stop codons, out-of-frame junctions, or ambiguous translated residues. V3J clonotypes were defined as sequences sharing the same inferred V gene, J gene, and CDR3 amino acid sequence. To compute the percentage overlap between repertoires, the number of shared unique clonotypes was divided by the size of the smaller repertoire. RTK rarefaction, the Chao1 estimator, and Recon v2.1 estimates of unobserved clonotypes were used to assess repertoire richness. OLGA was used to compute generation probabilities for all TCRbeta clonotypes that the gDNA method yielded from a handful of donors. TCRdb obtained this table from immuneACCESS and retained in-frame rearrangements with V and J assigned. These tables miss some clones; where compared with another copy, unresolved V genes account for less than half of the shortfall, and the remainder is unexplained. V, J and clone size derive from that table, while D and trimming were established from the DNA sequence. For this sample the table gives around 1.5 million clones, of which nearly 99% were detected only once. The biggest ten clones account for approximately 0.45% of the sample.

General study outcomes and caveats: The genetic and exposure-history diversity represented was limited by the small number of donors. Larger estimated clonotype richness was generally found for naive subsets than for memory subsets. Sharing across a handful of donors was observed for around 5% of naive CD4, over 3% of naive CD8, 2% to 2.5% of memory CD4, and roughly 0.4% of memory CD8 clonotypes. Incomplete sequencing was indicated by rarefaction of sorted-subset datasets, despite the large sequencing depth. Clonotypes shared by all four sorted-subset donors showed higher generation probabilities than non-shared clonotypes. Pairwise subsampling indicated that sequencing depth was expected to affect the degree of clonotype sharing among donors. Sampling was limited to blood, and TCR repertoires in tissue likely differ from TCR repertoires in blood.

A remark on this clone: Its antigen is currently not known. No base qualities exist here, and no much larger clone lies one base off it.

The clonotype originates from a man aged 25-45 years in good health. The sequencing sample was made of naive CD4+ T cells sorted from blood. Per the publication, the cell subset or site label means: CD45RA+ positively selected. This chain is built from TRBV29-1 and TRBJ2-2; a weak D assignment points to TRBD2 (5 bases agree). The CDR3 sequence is CSVSPTGLPTGELFF. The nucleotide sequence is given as TGCAGCGTGAGCCCAACCGGACTGCCCACCGGGGAGCTGTTTTTT.